The clone carrying this T cell receptor (beta chain) came up once. The antigen remains undetermined. This sample stems from a study of CD4 T cells in relation to SARS-CoV-2 and coronaviruses. Study context: ViraFEST: roughly ten-day antigen culture of PBMCs, then TCR beta CDR3 sequencing.

Unexposed donor CD4+ T cells date from 2011-2018, before the COVID-19 pandemic. CD4+ T cells were isolated from the cells after around 9 days of culture. TCRdb's table, derived via immunoSEQ multiplex PCR, lists solely in-frame clones and lacks some. The sample has 15,000 to 20,000 clones; 75% to 80% are singletons. Trimming stripped 4 bases from V and 4 bases from J, with 13 bases between. Germline V gene sequence: CDR1 SGHAT, CDR2 FQNNGV. The CDR3 runs to 14 residues. Source material: CD4+ T cells from PBMCs, cultured in vitro. The gene calls are TRBV11-2 and TRBJ2-5, with a tentative D call TRBD1 (6 bases). The origin of this receptor is a human donor in good health. The CDR3: CASSSGVLLETQYF. For the CDR3, the DNA is TGTGCCAGCAGCTCAGGGGTCTTACTAGAGACCCAGTACTTC.